A selection of T cell receptor beta chains follows, all from one sample in a study of persistence of HIV-infected CD4 T cells. The repertoire was sequenced with immunoSEQ multiplex PCR; TCRdb's copy has only in-frame clones and lacks some. Of about 45,000 clones listed, about 88% are singletons. Their recognized antigens are unknown. The source material was CD4+ T cells sorted from PBMCs after roughly 18-hour stimulation, sampled from a patient who received antiretroviral therapy. Receptors were obtained from an adult woman with HIV who was CMV-seropositive. The CDR3 runs from the conserved cysteine through the conserved F or W. Each record gives: V gene, clone size, D gene, J gene, CDR3 length, CDR3 protein, CDR3 DNA. A D gene is named only where the DNA matches it firmly. Rows give clone size only sometimes, using once, few, many, or a class for an expanded clone.

TRBV5-1	.	.	TRBJ2-3	14	CASRVSGYADTQYF	TGCGCCAGCAGGGTCTCGGGGTACGCAGATACGCAGTATTTT
TRBV10-1	.	.	TRBJ1-1	14	CASSPTALGVVAFF	TGCGCCAGCAGTCCTACAGCTCTCGGGGTTGTAGCTTTCTTT
TRBV5-6	.	.	TRBJ2-4	15	CASSLGSDLSPPGYF	TGTGCCAGCAGCTTGGGGTCCGATCTGTCGCCCCCAGGGTACTTC
TRBV21-1	.	.	TRBJ2-7	13	CASSLGECNEQYF	TGTGCCAGCAGCTTAGGGGAGTGCAACGAGCAGTACTTC
TRBV28	.	.	TRBJ1-2	13	CASMLTENYGYTF	TGTGCCAGCATGCTCACGGAGAATTATGGCTACACCTTC
TRBV5-1	.	TRBD1	TRBJ2-5	18	CASSQGQGAKGFQETQYF	TGCGCCAGCAGCCAGGGACAGGGGGCCAAGGGGTTCCAAGAGACCCAGTACTTC
TRBV6-5	.	.	TRBJ1-1	16	CASSYLTAGRPGEAFF	TGTGCCAGCAGTTACCTTACGGCGGGACGCCCCGGTGAAGCTTTCTTT
TRBV7-2	.	TRBD1	TRBJ2-5	15	CASSLRDRGQETQYF	TGTGCCAGCAGCCTAAGGGACAGGGGGCAAGAGACCCAGTACTTC
TRBV18	few	.	TRBJ1-1	15	CASSPQAGDGTEAFF	TGTGCCAGCTCACCACAAGCAGGGGATGGTACTGAAGCTTTCTTT
TRBV5-6	.	.	TRBJ1-1	15	CASSLLGGQNTEAFF	TGTGCCAGCAGCTTACTAGGGGGACAGAACACTGAAGCTTTCTTT
TRBV10-3	.	.	TRBJ2-1	15	CAISDAVSTNNEQFF	TGTGCCATCAGTGATGCGGTTTCGACTAATAATGAGCAGTTCTTC
TRBV29-1	few	.	TRBJ1-2	12	CSVEQVANGYTF	TGCAGCGTTGAGCAAGTCGCGAATGGCTACACCTTC
TRBV5-4	.	.	TRBJ2-3	17	CASSRPGAGVSTDTQYF	TGTGCCAGCAGCCGGCCGGGGGCAGGGGTTAGTACAGATACGCAGTATTTT
TRBV20-1	.	.	TRBJ2-1	16	CSASSPEGSFYNEQFF	TGCAGTGCTAGTTCCCCAGAGGGATCTTTCTACAATGAGCAGTTCTTC
TRBV4-1	.	TRBD1	TRBJ2-7	17	CASSHLRLGQGAPEQYF	TGCGCCAGCAGCCACCTAAGATTGGGACAGGGGGCGCCTGAGCAGTACTTC
TRBV4-1	.	.	TRBJ2-4	16	CASSQDGALGQNIQYF	TGCGCCAGCAGCCAAGATGGCGCCCTAGGCCAAAACATTCAGTACTTC
TRBV9	.	.	TRBJ1-1	14	CASSAQTSYTEAFF	TGTGCCAGCAGCGCCCAGACCTCATACACTGAAGCTTTCTTT
TRBV15	.	.	TRBJ1-5	14	CATSSQYSHQPQHF	TGTGCCACCAGCAGTCAATACAGCCATCAGCCCCAGCATTTT
TRBV6-1	.	.	TRBJ1-5	17	CASSEAGSTVINQPQHF	TGTGCCAGCAGTGAAGCGGGGTCGACAGTTATCAATCAGCCCCAGCATTTT
TRBV10-1	.	.	TRBJ2-3	14	CASSVSTSTDTQYF	TGCGCCAGCAGTGTGAGCACTAGCACAGATACGCAGTATTTT
TRBV6-5	once	.	TRBJ2-5	16	CASSYTRGGPRLSQYF	TGTGCCAGCAGTTACACTCGCGGGGGCCCCCGTCTATCCCAGTACTTC
TRBV2	once	.	TRBJ2-5	14	CASSPGKLGETQYF	TGTGCCAGTAGCCCGGGAAAACTTGGAGAGACCCAGTACTTC
TRBV7-2	.	TRBD2	TRBJ2-1	21	CASSLARVRASGGHLYNEQFF	TGTGCCAGCAGCTTAGCCCGGGTTCGCGCTAGCGGGGGGCACCTGTACAATGAGCAGTTCTTC
TRBV20-1	.	TRBD1	TRBJ1-1	16	CSASPPAGGRDTEAFF	TGCAGTGCTAGTCCTCCGGCAGGGGGTAGGGACACTGAAGCTTTCTTT
TRBV24-1	once	.	TRBJ2-1	12	CATSDIRGEQFF	TGTGCCACCAGTGATATCCGGGGTGAGCAGTTCTTC
TRBV7-8	.	TRBD1	TRBJ1-2	14	CASSATGNNYGYTF	TGTGCCAGCAGTGCGACAGGGAACAACTATGGCTACACCTTC
TRBV3-1/TRBV3-2	.	.	TRBJ2-3	11	CASEQADTQYF	TGTGCCAGCGAACAGGCAGATACGCAGTATTTT
TRBV2	.	.	TRBJ1-1	14	CADLGPLLNTEAFF	TGTGCCGATCTGGGACCACTACTGAACACTGAAGCTTTCTTT
TRBV7-3	.	TRBD2	TRBJ2-3	15	CASSNSGGPTDTQYF	TGTGCCAGCAGCAATAGCGGGGGCCCCACAGATACGCAGTATTTT